Below, 13 T cell receptor beta chains from the same sample are listed, as sequenced in a study of blood T cells in healthy people across ages. Then a second PCR, running about 6 to 12 cycles, was carried out with a sample-barcoded 5' primer and a J-beta primer mix. TCRdb re-called the 5' RACE reads through MiXCR, storing one row per CDR3 protein. The data show 1.5 million or so distinct CDR3 sequences, approximately 43% seen once. The sample was blood. Receptor source: a woman aged 18 to 35 in good health.

This clonotype has more than one count but fewer than ten. The gene calls are TRBV4-1 and TRBJ2-2, with D hard to call. V was pared by 1 base and J by 2 bases, with 8 bases between. The germline V gene has CDR1 MGHRA and CDR2 YSYEKL. This CDR3 contains 15 residues. The CDR3 DNA sequence: TGCGCCAGCAGCCAAGGGCAGGTTAACACCGGGGAGCTGTTTTTT. It encodes CASSQGQVNTGELFF.

The CDR3 DNA reads TGTGCCAGCAGTGGACCGGGACAGGCGGACGTCGCAGATACGCAGTATTTT. This gives the protein CASSGPGQADVADTQYF. This chain joins TRBV6-2 or TRBV6-3 and TRBJ2-3; the match to TRBD1 covers 8 bases. V lost 5 bases to trimming and J lost 4 bases; unmatched junction nucleotides: 14. The CDR3 extends over 17 amino acids. The V gene's germline CDR1 is MNHEY and CDR2 SVGEGT.

The chain has TRBV13 and TRBJ2-1, with 7 positions matching TRBD2. The CDR3 loop spans 16 amino acids. Germline-derived CDR1 and CDR2 are PRHDT and FYEKMQ (reference sequence). J lost 0 bases, V lost 7 bases, and 9 bases had no gene match. This chain's CDR3 is CASMSPGGSSYNEQFF. The CDR3 bases are TGTGCCAGCATGTCTCCGGGGGGTAGCTCCTACAATGAGCAGTTCTTC.

In its sample, this clonotype was seen a few times. The gene calls are TRBV12-3 or TRBV12-4 and TRBJ1-5, with D perhaps TRBD1 (5 bases). This CDR3 is built from 13 residues. V shed 6 bases and J shed 9 bases, with 15 bases lying between them. CDR3 sequence reads: CASRVGDLGPQHF. In DNA form, the CDR3 reads TGTGCCAGCAGGGTGGGGGACTTAGGGCCCCAGCATTTT.

The chain carries TRBV7-6 and TRBJ2-3, with 12 bases lining up with TRBD2. There are 18 residues in the CDR3. Germline CDR1 is SGHVS and CDR2 is FNYEAQ. J gave up 6 bases and V 5 bases, and 15 bases lay outside the gene matches. CDR3 region: CASSHRLAGAGIGDTQYF. The CDR3 DNA follows: TGTGCCAGCAGCCACCGACTAGCGGGGGCCGGAATTGGCGATACGCAGTATTTT.

This clonotype was found a few times. This chain connects TRBV2 to TRBJ1-4; no clear D gene. CDR3 size: 12 residues. V lost 8 bases, J lost 6 bases, and 10 bases lay in between. CDR1 and CDR2 (germline): SNHLY, FYNNEI. The CDR3 DNA reads as TGTGCCAGCCGCCGAAGGCATGAAAAACTGTTTTTT. As protein: CASRRRHEKLFF.

This clonotype was counted between two and nine times. The V call is TRBV20-1, the J call TRBJ2-5, with D perhaps being TRBD1 or TRBD2 (5 bases each). This CDR3 is 14 amino acids long. V was pared by 5 bases and J by 1 base, with 14 bases between. Per the germline V gene, CDR1 is DFQATT and CDR2 is SNEGSKA (reference sequence). The CDR3 protein is CSAPAGAIQETQYF. The CDR3 DNA is TGCAGTGCTCCCGCCGGGGCCATCCAAGAGACCCAGTACTTC.

In its sample, this clonotype was seen a few times. V gene TRBV24-1 combines with J gene TRBJ2-1; 13 nucleotides align to TRBD2. V lost 4 bases to trimming and J lost 4 bases; unmatched junction nucleotides: 12. The CDR3 sequence is 19 residues long. Germline assignment: CDR1 KGHDR and CDR2 SFDVKD. CDR3 in amino acids: CATSDYRLAGGSTYNEQFF. The CDR3 DNA is TGTGCCACCAGTGACTACCGACTAGCGGGAGGATCTACATACAATGAGCAGTTCTTC.

With respect to this clonotype: At one of its ends the junction is not consistent with the germline gene, which may arise from a read error. CDR3: CASSEGLPGGCF. As DNA, the CDR3 is TGTGCCAGCAGTGAGGGTCTCCCCGGAGGTTGCTTC. The chain carries TRBV6-1 and TRBJ2-7; weak D call: TRBD2 (5 bases). The CDR3 covers 12 residues. Germline CDR1 reads MNHNS; CDR2 reads SASEGT.

The V gene is TRBV25-1, the J gene TRBJ1-2; possible D gene TRBD1, 6 bases. This CDR3 is 12 amino acids long. V lost 11 bases and J 3 bases, leaving 13 bases between the germline ends. Germline CDR1 MGHDK, CDR2 SYGVNS. The DNA for the CDR3 is TGTGCCTCGGGGGGCGCCGACTATGGCTACACCTTC. Translation: CASGGADYGYTF.

This clonotype was seen only a few times. The gene calls are TRBV6-5 and TRBJ1-1; TRBD1 matches at 8 bases. Germline V gene data show CDR1 as MNHEY and CDR2 as SVGAGI. This CDR3 has 19 residues. With 4 bases clipped from V and 1 base from J, the junction kept 17 bases outside the gene matches. The CDR3 nucleotides read TGTGCCAGCAGTTCGATCGCTCAGGGGGCCCGGGGGTGGAACACTGAAGCTTTCTTT. Translating it yields CASSSIAQGARGWNTEAFF.

This rearrangement joins TRBV7-9 to TRBJ2-2; tentative D call: TRBD1 (5 bases). CDR1 SEHNR and CDR2 FQNEAQ come from the germline V gene (reference sequence). This CDR3 comprises 20 residues. Trimming pared 3 bases from V and 2 bases from J, leaving 25 bases between. The CDR3 protein is CASSFIIGQLTEYNTGELFF. CDR3 nucleotides: TGTGCCAGCAGCTTTATTATCGGACAACTCACGGAGTATAACACCGGGGAGCTGTTTTTT.

This clonotype occurred a few times. The chain uses TRBV4-3 and TRBJ2-1; D might be TRBD2 (6 bases). CDR3 length: 19 residues. CDR1 and CDR2 from the germline V gene are LGHNA and YSLEER. Deletions cut 0 bases from V and 8 bases from J, with 26 bases between. CDR3 DNA: TGCGCCAGCAGCCAAGATCGGGAGCTTTGGCGCCGAGGCGGAGATGAGCAGTTCTTC. It specifies CASSQDRELWRRGGDEQFF.